Shown below are 26 T cell receptor beta chains from a single sample sequenced in a study of blood T cell repertoires in COVID-19. Using immunoSEQ multiplex PCR, the repertoire was profiled, and TCRdb retains in-frame clones only, with some absent. The sample includes 70,000 to 90,000 clones, approximately 87% of them seen just once. The sample taken for sequencing was peripheral blood. The receptors were sampled from a human donor in a cohort sampled during active COVID-19.

This chain connects TRBV28 to TRBJ1-5; D ambiguous. CDR1 MDHEN and CDR2 SYDVKM come from the germline V gene. The CDR3 has 12 residues. In nucleotides, the CDR3 is TGTGTGGCCGCGGGTAGCAATCAGCCCCAGCATTTT. This translates into CVAAGSNQPQHF.

The gene calls are TRBV29-1 and TRBJ2-3, with D tentatively TRBD1 (5 bases). The CDR3 has 14 residues. The V and J ends lost 3 bases and 1 base respectively, with 11 bases between them. The germline V gene encodes CDR1 SQVTM and CDR2 ANQGSEA. Here the CDR3 reads CSVEKGPRTDTQYF. The CDR3 DNA follows: TGCAGCGTTGAGAAGGGGCCGCGCACAGATACGCAGTATTTT.

Concerning this clone: One junction end disagrees with the germline gene, perhaps due to a read error. The V call is TRBV30, the J call TRBJ2-3, with 7 nucleotides matching TRBD2. In germline, CDR1 is GTSNPN, CDR2 SVGIG (reference sequence). This CDR3 comprises 14 residues. The DNA for the CDR3 is TGTGCCTGCAGTGGGCGGGGCGGGGGAGATACGCAGTATTTT. Translating gives CACSGRGGGDTQYF.

This rearrangement joins TRBV7-2 to TRBJ2-7; TRBD1 might be the D (5 bases). Between the trimmed V and J ends, which lost 1 base and 11 bases, there was a span of 15 bases. This CDR3 region has 13 residues. CDR1 and CDR2 from the germline V gene are SGHTA and FQGNSA. CDR3 amino acids: CASSLEADRPEYF. CDR3 nucleotide sequence: TGTGCCAGCAGCTTAGAGGCTGACAGACCGGAGTACTTC.

This clone was detected a few times. This chain uses TRBV29-1 with TRBJ1-2; D might be TRBD1 (5 bases). Germline values: CDR1 SQVTM, CDR2 ANQGSEA. The ends were cut back, 2 bases at V and 3 bases at J, with 10 bases in the middle. The CDR3 spans 13 residues. The CDR3 DNA sequence: TGCAGCGTTGAAAAGGGGATTGACTATGGCTACACCTTC. Translated: CSVEKGIDYGYTF.

The chain uses TRBV4-1 and TRBJ2-2, with D perhaps TRBD1 (6 bases). CDR3 length equals 14 residues. Trimming left V 4 bases short and J 1 base short, with 7 bases between. Germline CDR1 and CDR2: MGHRA and YSYEKL. The CDR3 spells CASSRQENTGELFF. CDR3 coding DNA: TGCGCCAGCAGCCGACAGGAGAACACCGGGGAGCTGTTTTTT.

The count of this clone is one. V usage is TRBV7-5 and J usage is TRBJ2-7; TRBD2, the table's D call, lacks a check against the DNA. TRBV7-5 has pseudogene status. The CDR3 loop spans 15 amino acids. The CDR3 region is CARSRQREAYYEQYF. The CDR3 nucleotides read TGTGCCAGAAGCCGACAGCGGGAGGCGTACTACGAGCAGTACTTC.

The J gene is TRBJ1-2, the V gene TRBV5-1; D gene uncertain. Germline V gene data show CDR1 as SGHRS and CDR2 as YFSETQ. This CDR3 region has 15 residues. The germline V and J ends were trimmed by 0 bases and 8 bases, with 17 bases remaining between them. In nucleotides, the CDR3 is TGCGCCAGCAGCTTGGCCGCCAACACCATGGAGGGCTACACCTTC. Translation: CASSLAANTMEGYTF.

The chain carries TRBV19 and TRBJ1-1; TRBD1 agrees at 7 bases. CDR1 and CDR2 from the germline V gene are LNHDA and SQIVND (reference sequence). Trimming cost V 9 bases and J 2 bases; bases outside gene matches: 6. This CDR3 has 13 amino acids. CDR3 region: CASATGINTEAFF. CDR3 DNA sequence: TGTGCCAGCGCGACAGGGATCAACACTGAAGCTTTCTTT.

J is TRBJ1-2 and V is TRBV7-2; 9 nucleotides line up with TRBD1. The CDR3 loop spans 14 amino acids. Losses at the gene ends were 1 base for V and 5 bases for J; bases not matched to a gene: 2. Germline V gene data show CDR1 as SGHTA and CDR2 as FQGNSA. The CDR3 DNA reads TGTGCCAGCAGCTTAGGAGGACAGGGGTATGGCTACACCTTC. Translation gives CASSLGGQGYGYTF. Filled out from reference TRBV7-2 and TRBJ1-2, the complete variable domain reads GAGVSQSPSNKVTEKGKDVELRCDPISGHTALYWYRQSLGQGLEFLIYFQGNSAPDKSGLPSDRFSAERTGGSVSTLTIQRTQQEDSAVYLCASSLGGQGYGYTFGSGTRLTVV.

The CDR3 loop reads CASSLSSSVSGRGTQYF. The CDR3 region has the DNA TGTGCCAGCAGTTTATCTTCGTCGGTTAGCGGGAGAGGTACGCAGTATTTT. V is TRBV27 and J is TRBJ2-3, with 9 bases lining up with TRBD2. The germline CDR1 and CDR2 sequences are MNHEY and SMNVEV (reference sequence). Trimming cost V 0 bases and J 8 bases; bases outside gene matches: 12. The CDR3 is 17 amino acids.

The rearrangement uses TRBV5-1 and TRBJ2-5, with 15 bases fitting TRBD2. The germline gives CDR1 SGHRS, CDR2 YFSETQ. The CDR3 totals 17 residues. Trimming cost V 2 bases and J 2 bases; bases outside gene matches: 4. The DNA of the CDR3 is TGCGCCAGCAGCTTTGTTGGGACTAGCGGGAGGCAAGAGACCCAGTACTTC. It specifies CASSFVGTSGRQETQYF.

The chain recombines TRBV29-1 with TRBJ2-7; TRBD1 matches 7 bases. V lost 4 bases and J lost 0; bases outside the gene matches: 9. This CDR3 has 15 amino acids. Germline lookup yields CDR1 SQVTM and CDR2 ANQGSEA. The CDR3 DNA reads as TGCAGCGTTGTAACAGGGGTCTCCAGCTCCTACGAGCAGTACTTC. It specifies CSVVTGVSSSYEQYF.

In its sample, this clone was seen once. The junction and the germline gene differ at one end; a read error may be behind it. The chain links TRBV7-7 to TRBJ1-5, with a possible D match to TRBD1 (5 bases). The germline V gene encodes CDR1 SSHAT and CDR2 FNYEAQ (reference sequence). This CDR3 spans 13 amino acids. CDR3 sequence reads: CASSLAQGQPQHF. The CDR3 bases are TGTGCTAGCAGCTTAGCGCAGGGTCAGCCCCAGCATTTT.

The V call is TRBV4-1, the J call TRBJ2-5, with TRBD2 identical over 8 bases. The V and J ends lost 1 base and 4 bases, in that order; junction bases with no gene match: 5. Germline assignment: CDR1 MGHRA and CDR2 YSYEKL. This CDR3 contains 15 residues. The CDR3 sequence is CASSQVSLAGETQYF. The CDR3 nucleotides read TGCGCCAGCAGCCAAGTCTCTCTAGCGGGAGAGACCCAGTACTTC.

In its sample, this clone was seen once. This chain links TRBV4-3 with TRBJ2-3, with 7 positions matching TRBD2. After removal of 1 base from V and 0 bases from J, the junction contained 4 bases not matched to a gene. The CDR3 loop spans 16 amino acids. From germline, CDR1 is LGHNA and CDR2 YSLEER. The CDR3 bases are TGCGCCAGCAGCCAAGGACTAGCATCTAGCACAGATACGCAGTATTTT. It encodes CASSQGLASSTDTQYF.

The V and J genes are TRBV6-1 and TRBJ1-5, with 10 nucleotides matching TRBD1. The trim removed 4 bases at V and 6 bases at J, leaving 9 bases unmatched. Germline-derived CDR1 and CDR2 are MNHNS and SASEGT. This CDR3 contains 16 residues. DNA of the CDR3: TGTGCCAGCAGTGCAACCAGACAGGGGGCTGTTCAGCCCCAGCATTTT. Translated: CASSATRQGAVQPQHF.

The gene calls are TRBV7-6 and TRBJ1-2, with 8 positions matching TRBD1. Germline CDR1 is SGHVS and CDR2 is FNYEAQ. The CDR3 covers 14 residues. V gave up 5 bases and J gave up 1 base; unmatched junction bases: 3. In DNA, the CDR3 is TGTGCCAGCAGCCCTGGACAGGGTAACTATGGCTACACCTTC. The encoded protein is CASSPGQGNYGYTF.

A single count supports this clone. The chain employs TRBV15 and TRBJ2-1; 11 bases map to TRBD2. Trimming took 0 bases from V and 7 from J; bases not matched to a gene: 2. There are 15 residues in the CDR3. Germline CDR1 and CDR2: LNHNV and YYDKDF (reference sequence). CDR3 protein: CATSRDSSGGNEQFF. The CDR3 DNA is TGTGCCACCAGCAGAGATTCTAGCGGGGGGAATGAGCAGTTCTTC.

This sequence joins TRBV18 and TRBJ2-3; a possible D gene is TRBD2 (8 bases). CDR1 KGHSH and CDR2 LQKENI come from the germline V gene. The CDR3 has 17 residues. Trimming took off 3 bases at V and 0 bases at J, with 16 bases between the two ends. The CDR3 sequence is CASSPRGGGGSTDTQYF. CDR3 in DNA: TGTGCCAGCTCACCCCGAGGGGGCGGGGGGAGCACAGATACGCAGTATTTT.

This sequence joins TRBV25-1 and TRBJ2-3, with D possibly matching TRBD2 (5 bases). This CDR3 is 13 amino acids long. V was trimmed by 5 bases and J by 1 base, leaving 7 bases between them. Per germline, CDR1 MGHDK and CDR2 SYGVNS. The CDR3, as DNA: TGTGCCAGCAGTCCCGGGGGCACAGATACGCAGTATTTT. Protein sequence: CASSPGGTDTQYF.

The chain links TRBV7-3 to TRBJ2-1, with D unclear. V lost 2 bases and J lost 6, with 11 bases in between. Germline values: CDR1 SGHTA, CDR2 FQGTGA. This CDR3 has 14 amino acids. The CDR3 loop is CASSLFPSSNEQFF. The CDR3 nucleotides are TGTGCCAGCAGCTTATTTCCGAGTAGCAATGAGCAGTTCTTC.

The V gene is TRBV6-2 or TRBV6-3, the J gene TRBJ1-5; 10 nucleotides match TRBD1. Germline trimming cut 5 bases from V and 9 bases from J; bases unmatched to any gene: 4. The CDR3 length is 13 residues. Germline CDR1 reads MNHEY; CDR2 reads SVGEGT. CDR3 bases: TGTGCCAGCAGTGGACAGGGGGTCGGGCCCCAGCATTTT. Translation gives CASSGQGVGPQHF.

V is TRBV5-1 and J is TRBJ1-2, with 7 bases matching TRBD1. Per germline, CDR1 SGHRS and CDR2 YFSETQ. Unmatched junction bases numbered 13, after V lost 3 bases and J lost 5 bases. This CDR3 spans 16 amino acids. The CDR3 loop reads CASSWRTGIIQYGYTF. The CDR3 DNA reads TGCGCCAGCAGCTGGCGGACAGGCATTATCCAGTATGGCTACACCTTC.

This clone occurred once. V is TRBV2 and J is TRBJ2-1, with D perhaps matching TRBD1 (5 bases). This CDR3 region has 13 residues. Looked up from germline, CDR1 is SNHLY and CDR2 is FYNNEI. V was pared by 2 bases and J by 9 bases, with 11 bases between. The CDR3 reads CASSESSGFEQFF. CDR3 coding DNA: TGTGCCAGCAGTGAATCGTCAGGGTTTGAGCAGTTCTTC. The full variable domain, in which reference TRBV2 and TRBJ2-1 provide the parts outside the CDR3, is EPEVTQTPSHQVTQMGQEVILRCVPISNHLYFYWYRQILGQKVEFLVSFYNNEISEKSEIFDDQFSVERPDGSNFTLKIRSTKLEDSAMYFCASSESSGFEQFFGPGTRLTVL.

As concerns this clone: Distinct nucleotide sequences in the sample also encode this CDR3. The gene calls are TRBV6-1 and TRBJ2-7, with D perhaps TRBD1 (5 bases). The V gene lost 2 bases and the J gene lost 2 bases, with 10 bases spanning the gap. Germline CDR1 MNHNS, CDR2 SASEGT. The CDR3 is 14 residues long. The CDR3 sequence is CASSESGRAYEQYF. The CDR3 DNA is TGTGCCAGCAGTGAATCAGGCAGGGCCTACGAGCAGTACTTC.